This TCR beta chain was recorded in a study of T cells in Graves' hyperthyroidism and ophthalmopathy. TCR beta CDR3 regions were amplified from RNA. HTBI primers were the set used in a first-round RT-PCR of the TCR CDR3. MiXCR, run by TCRdb on the multiplex PCR reads, gives a single entry per CDR3 protein. The profile covers about 260,000 distinct CDR3 sequences, with around 17% appearing a single time and approximately 30% taken by the ten largest. The V end lost 8 bases, the J end lost 0 bases, and 14 bases lay between the germline ends. The length of the CDR3 is 15 residues. The sequenced material came from blood. The V call is TRBV12-3 or TRBV12-4, the J call TRBJ2-4, with TRBD1 as a possible D gene (5 bases). This clonotype was obtained from a woman aged 18-30 years with Graves' ophthalmopathy. The CDR3 sequence: CASRPQGIAKNIQYF. The DNA of the CDR3 is TGTGCCAGCCGGCCCCAGGGCATAGCCAAAAACATTCAGTACTTC.